This T cell receptor beta chain was identified in a study of T cells in women clearing cervical HPV infection. Study details: Controls gave blood once infection was undetectable; cases at lesion identification. Case blood was drawn a median around 140 days after lesion detection.

On this clone: The read terminates 3 residues before the CDR3 end, so the remaining end is supplied by the germline J gene.

Germline lookup yields CDR1 DFQATT and CDR2 SNEGSKA (reference sequence). J was trimmed by 4 bases and V by 3 bases; bases with no gene match: 9. The CDR3 has 16 amino acids. Profiling relied on immunoSEQ multiplex PCR, and the TCRdb table lists in-frame clones only, not all of them. The sample features over 30,000 clones, with about 1.7% in its top ten. This receptor was identified in a woman between 18 and 70 years old with a cervical HPV16 infection that either progressed to CIN3+ or cleared (not recorded which). The sample taken for sequencing was blood buffy coat. The chain uses TRBV20-1 and TRBJ2-5; 12 positions match TRBD2. The covered CDR3 bases are TGCAGTGCTAGCTGGCCTAGCGGGGGGGTCAGAGAGACC. It translates to CSASWPSGGVRET. The whole CDR3 protein is CSASWPSGGVRETQYF.